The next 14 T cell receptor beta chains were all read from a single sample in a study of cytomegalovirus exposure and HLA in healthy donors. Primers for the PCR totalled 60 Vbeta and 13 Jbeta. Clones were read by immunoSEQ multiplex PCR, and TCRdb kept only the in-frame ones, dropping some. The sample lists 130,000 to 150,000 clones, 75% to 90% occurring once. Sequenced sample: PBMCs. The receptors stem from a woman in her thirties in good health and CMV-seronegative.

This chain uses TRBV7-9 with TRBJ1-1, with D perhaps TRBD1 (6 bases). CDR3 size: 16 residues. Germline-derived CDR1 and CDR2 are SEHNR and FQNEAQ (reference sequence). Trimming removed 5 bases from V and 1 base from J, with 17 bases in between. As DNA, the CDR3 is TGTGCCAGCAGCCCTAGACGGGGGGGACAGAACACTGAAGCTTTCTTT. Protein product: CASSPRRGGQNTEAFF.

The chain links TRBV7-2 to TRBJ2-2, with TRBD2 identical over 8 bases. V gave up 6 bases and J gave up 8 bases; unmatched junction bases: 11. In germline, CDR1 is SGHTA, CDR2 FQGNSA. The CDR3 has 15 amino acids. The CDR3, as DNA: TGTGCCAGCAGGACCGGGACTAGTCATTCGGGGGAGCTGTTTTTT. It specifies CASRTGTSHSGELFF.

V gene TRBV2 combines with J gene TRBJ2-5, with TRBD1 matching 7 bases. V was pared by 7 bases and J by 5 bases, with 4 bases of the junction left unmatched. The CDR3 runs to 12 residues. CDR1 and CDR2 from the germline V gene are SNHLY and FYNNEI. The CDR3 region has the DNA TGTGCCAGCAAGGGGGCCCAGGAGACCCAGTACTTC. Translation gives CASKGAQETQYF.

The CDR3 nucleotides read TGTGCCATCAGTGAGCCTAGCCTACAAGAGACCCAGTACTTC. Amino acids: CAISEPSLQETQYF. This sequence joins TRBV10-3 and TRBJ2-5; possible D gene TRBD2, 5 bases. With 2 bases removed from V and 2 bases from J, the gap between germline ends came to 9 bases. Germline V gene sequence: CDR1 ENHRY, CDR2 SYGVKD. The CDR3 length is 14 residues.

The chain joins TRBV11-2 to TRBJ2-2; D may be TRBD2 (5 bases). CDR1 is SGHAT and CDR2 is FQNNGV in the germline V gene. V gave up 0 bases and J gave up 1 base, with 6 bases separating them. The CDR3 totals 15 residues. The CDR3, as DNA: TGTGCCAGCAGCTTAGAGGCGGGGAACACCGGGGAGCTGTTTTTT. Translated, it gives CASSLEAGNTGELFF.

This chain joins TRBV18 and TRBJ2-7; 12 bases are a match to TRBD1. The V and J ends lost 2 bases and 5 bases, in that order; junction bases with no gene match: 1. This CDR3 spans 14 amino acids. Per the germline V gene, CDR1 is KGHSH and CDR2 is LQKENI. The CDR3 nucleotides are TGTGCCAGCTCACCAGGGACAGGGGGCCACGAGCAGTACTTC. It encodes CASSPGTGGHEQYF.

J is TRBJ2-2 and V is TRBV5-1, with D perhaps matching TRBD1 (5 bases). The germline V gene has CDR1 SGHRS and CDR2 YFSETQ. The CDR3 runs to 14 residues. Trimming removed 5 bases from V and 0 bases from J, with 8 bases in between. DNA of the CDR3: TGCGCCAGCAGAGAACAGGCGAACACCGGGGAGCTGTTTTTT. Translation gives CASREQANTGELFF.

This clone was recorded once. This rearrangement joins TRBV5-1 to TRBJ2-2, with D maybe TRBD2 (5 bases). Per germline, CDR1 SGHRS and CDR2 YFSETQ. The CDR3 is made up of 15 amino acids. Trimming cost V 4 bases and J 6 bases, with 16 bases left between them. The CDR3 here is CASSQDFGGAGELFF. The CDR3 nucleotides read TGCGCCAGCAGCCAGGACTTCGGTGGGGCCGGGGAGCTGTTTTTT.

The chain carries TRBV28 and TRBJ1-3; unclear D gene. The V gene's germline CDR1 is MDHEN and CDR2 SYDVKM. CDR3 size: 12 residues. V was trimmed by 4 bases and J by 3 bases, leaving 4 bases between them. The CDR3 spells CASSSHGNTIYF. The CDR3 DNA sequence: TGTGCCAGCAGTTCCCATGGAAACACCATATATTTT.

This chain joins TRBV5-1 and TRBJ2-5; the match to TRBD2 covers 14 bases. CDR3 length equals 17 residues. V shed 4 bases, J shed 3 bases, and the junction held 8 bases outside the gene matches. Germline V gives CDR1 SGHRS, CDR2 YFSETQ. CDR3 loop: CASSPGGTSGSEETQYF. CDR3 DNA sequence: TGCGCCAGCAGCCCGGGGGGGACTAGCGGGAGTGAAGAGACCCAGTACTTC. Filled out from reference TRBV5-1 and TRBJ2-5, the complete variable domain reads KAGVTQTPRYLIKTRGQQVTLSCSPISGHRSVSWYQQTPGQGLQFLFEYFSETQRNKGNFPGRFSGRQFSNSRSEMNVSTLELGDSALYLCASSPGGTSGSEETQYFGPGTRLLVL.

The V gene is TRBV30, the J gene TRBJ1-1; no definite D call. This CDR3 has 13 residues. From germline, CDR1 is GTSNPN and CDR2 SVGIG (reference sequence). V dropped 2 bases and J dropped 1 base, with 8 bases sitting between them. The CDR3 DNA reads TGTGCCTGGAGTATGAACAAGAACACTGAAGCTTTCTTT. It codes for CAWSMNKNTEAFF.

The CDR3 bases are TGTGCCAGCAGCTTAAGAGGGACAGACAATTCACCCCTCCACTTT. Translating gives CASSLRGTDNSPLHF. The V and J genes are TRBV7-3 and TRBJ1-6, with 7 bases fitting TRBD1. In germline, CDR1 is SGHTA, CDR2 FQGTGA. Germline trimming cut 1 base from V and 7 bases from J; bases unmatched to any gene: 4. The CDR3 totals 15 residues.

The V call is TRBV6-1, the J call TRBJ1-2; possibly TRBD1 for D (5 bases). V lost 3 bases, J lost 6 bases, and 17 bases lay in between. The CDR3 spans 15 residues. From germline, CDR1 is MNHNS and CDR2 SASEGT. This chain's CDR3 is CASSDRGRVADGYTF. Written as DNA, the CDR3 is TGTGCCAGCAGTGATAGGGGCAGGGTGGCAGATGGCTACACCTTC.

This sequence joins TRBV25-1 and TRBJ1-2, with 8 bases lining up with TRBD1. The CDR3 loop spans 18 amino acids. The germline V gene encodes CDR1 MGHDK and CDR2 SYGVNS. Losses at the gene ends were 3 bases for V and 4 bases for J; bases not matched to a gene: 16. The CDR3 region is CASSENHRPSGTGYGYTF. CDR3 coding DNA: TGTGCCAGCAGTGAGAACCACCGACCCTCCGGGACAGGCTATGGCTACACCTTC.